This is a list of T cell receptor beta chains from one sample in a study of T-cell memory formation after mild COVID-19. MiXCR was run by TCRdb on the 5' RACE reads, yielding one entry per CDR3 protein. The sample has fewer than 650,000 distinct CDR3 sequences, about a fifth seen once. The sequencing sample was made of PBMCs or a T cell subset sorted from them (not recorded which). The receptors stem from an adult woman who had mild COVID-19 (a few samples of this study predate the infection). Cell type and time point are not known. CDR3s include the opening cysteine and the closing phenylalanine or tryptophan. Fields, in order: CDR3 length, D gene, clone size, J gene, V gene, CDR3 protein, CDR3 DNA. A D gene is named only where the DNA matches it firmly. The listing skips clone size in some rows; elsewhere it reads once, few, many or a size class.

15	TRBD1	few	TRBJ2-3	TRBV15	CATLNDRGHTDTQYF	TGTGCCACCCTGAACGACAGGGGACACACAGATACGCAGTATTTT
16	.	.	TRBJ1-1	TRBV7-8	CASSLPGHGGNTEAFF	TGTGCCAGCAGCTTACCGGGGCATGGCGGGAACACTGAAGCTTTCTTT
17	TRBD2	few	TRBJ2-3	TRBV6-6	CASSYYRGRGGTDTQYF	TGTGCCAGCAGTTACTATCGCGGGAGAGGGGGCACAGATACGCAGTATTTT
14	TRBD1	many	TRBJ2-7	TRBV7-9	CASSLGQNYYEQYF	TGTGCCAGCAGCTTGGGACAGAATTACTACGAGCAGTACTTC
14	TRBD1	.	TRBJ1-5	TRBV12-3/TRBV12-4	CASRTGGAGQPQHF	TGTGCCAGCAGAACAGGGGGCGCAGGTCAGCCCCAGCATTTT
19	TRBD1	.	TRBJ2-7	TRBV28	CASSPTPGTGGPRVYEQYF	TGTGCCAGCAGCCCCACACCCGGGACAGGGGGTCCAAGAGTCTACGAGCAGTACTTC
17	TRBD2	few	TRBJ2-6	TRBV18	CASSLPRGNSGANVLTF	TGTGCCAGCTCACTACCGCGGGGGAACTCTGGGGCCAACGTCCTGACTTTC
15	TRBD1	few	TRBJ1-2	TRBV12-3/TRBV12-4	CASSSGTGGQKGYTF	TGTGCCAGCAGTTCAGGGACAGGGGGCCAGAAAGGCTACACCTTC
15	TRBD1	.	TRBJ2-1	TRBV18	CASSRQGLEDNEQFF	TGTGCCAGCTCACGACAGGGGCTCGAGGACAATGAGCAGTTCTTC
14	.	.	TRBJ2-5	TRBV24-1	CATSDWGRQETQYF	TGTGCCACCAGTGATTGGGGCAGACAAGAGACCCAGTACTTC
15	.	.	TRBJ2-1	TRBV19	CASSKFAPSYNEQFF	TGTGCCAGTAGTAAGTTTGCGCCCTCCTACAATGAGCAGTTCTTC
17	TRBD2	.	TRBJ2-3	TRBV5-1	CASTGTSGGMGTDTQYF	TGCGCCAGCACCGGGACTAGCGGGGGAATGGGCACAGATACGCAGTATTTT
15	TRBD1	few	TRBJ2-2	TRBV5-1	CASSYDRVDTGELFF	TGCGCCAGCAGCTACGACAGGGTGGACACCGGGGAGCTGTTTTTT
16	.	many	TRBJ1-6	TRBV27	CASKRGQGTYNSPLHF	TGTGCCAGCAAACGGGGCCAGGGAACCTATAATTCACCCCTCCACTTT
16	.	once	TRBJ1-5	TRBV18	CASSRPWTDGHQPQHF	TGTGCCAGCTCCCGCCCATGGACAGACGGCCATCAGCCCCAGCATTTT
14	TRBD1	few	TRBJ1-2	TRBV5-1	CASSPDRVEYGYTF	TGCGCCAGCAGCCCAGACAGGGTAGAATATGGCTACACCTTC
14	.	few	TRBJ2-7	TRBV4-1	CASSQYKGGYEQYF	TGCGCCAGCAGCCAGTATAAGGGGGGCTACGAGCAGTACTTC
13	.	few	TRBJ2-1	TRBV7-9	CASSLRGLRFVFF	TGTGCCAGCAGTCTTCGGGGACTCCGGTTTGTGTTCTTC
15	.	.	TRBJ2-1	TRBV7-9	CASTQGTDSDNEQFF	TGTGCCAGCACCCAAGGAACGGATTCCGACAATGAGCAGTTCTTC
15	TRBD1	.	TRBJ1-2	TRBV10-3	CAISEGTGPNYGYTF	TGTGCCATCAGTGAAGGGACAGGGCCTAACTATGGCTACACCTTC
19	TRBD1	many	TRBJ1-5	TRBV4-1	CASSQERVTGDLGNQPQHF	TGCGCCAGCAGCCAAGAGCGGGTGACAGGGGATTTGGGCAATCAGCCCCAGCATTTT
16	.	.	TRBJ2-5	TRBV24-1	CATSDYTAGVQETQYF	TGTGCCACCAGTGATTACACGGCGGGCGTCCAAGAGACCCAGTACTTC
13	.	few	TRBJ2-1	TRBV5-1	CASSEEGPGKQFF	TGCGCCAGCAGTGAGGAGGGGCCGGGCAAGCAGTTCTTC
14	.	once	TRBJ2-1	TRBV9	CASSASGFDNEQFF	TGTGCCAGCAGCGCCTCCGGGTTCGACAATGAGCAGTTCTTC
13	.	.	TRBJ2-7	TRBV5-6	CASSSLQVYEQYF	TGTGCCAGCAGCTCCCTACAAGTCTACGAGCAGTACTTC
14	.	few	TRBJ2-3	TRBV5-1	CASTTGQSTDTQYF	TGCGCCAGTACTACTGGACAGTCCACAGATACGCAGTATTTT
16	.	.	TRBJ2-6	TRBV9	CASSVPFGAGANVLTF	TGTGCCAGCAGCGTACCGTTTGGGGCTGGGGCCAACGTCCTGACTTTC
15	TRBD1	few	TRBJ2-7	TRBV9	CASSVETGGDYEQYF	TGTGCCAGCAGCGTAGAAACAGGGGGCGACTACGAGCAGTACTTC
16	TRBD1	.	TRBJ1-4	TRBV7-6	CASSSGTDQRNEKLFF	TGTGCCAGCAGCAGCGGGACAGACCAAAGAAATGAAAAACTGTTTTTT
12	.	.	TRBJ1-2	TRBV6-1	CASSEEFSGYTF	TGTGCCAGCAGTGAAGAGTTTAGCGGCTACACCTTC
15	TRBD2	once	TRBJ2-6	TRBV6-6	CASWTSGSRANVLTF	TGTGCCAGCTGGACTAGCGGGAGTAGGGCCAACGTCCTGACTTTC
15	.	.	TRBJ2-1	TRBV6-5	CASSLGLTPKGEQFF	TGTGCCAGCAGCTTAGGACTCACCCCGAAGGGTGAGCAGTTCTTC
12	.	.	TRBJ1-2	TRBV20-1	CRAGGSGYGYTF	TGCAGAGCGGGGGGGAGTGGTTATGGCTACACCTTC
15	TRBD2	.	TRBJ2-1	TRBV9	CASSETSGIYNEQFF	TGTGCCAGCAGCGAAACTAGCGGGATTTACAATGAGCAGTTCTTC
13	.	many	TRBJ1-1	TRBV11-3	CASSSRQNTEAFF	TGTGCCAGCAGCTCCCGACAGAACACTGAAGCTTTCTTT
19	.	.	TRBJ2-3	TRBV20-1	CSARKRGTGATSGTDTQYF	TGCAGTGCTAGAAAACGAGGGACAGGGGCGACTAGCGGTACAGATACGCAGTATTTT
14	TRBD1	.	TRBJ1-1	TRBV7-6	CASSPRTGSPEAFF	TGTGCCAGCAGCCCCCGGACAGGGAGCCCTGAAGCTTTCTTT